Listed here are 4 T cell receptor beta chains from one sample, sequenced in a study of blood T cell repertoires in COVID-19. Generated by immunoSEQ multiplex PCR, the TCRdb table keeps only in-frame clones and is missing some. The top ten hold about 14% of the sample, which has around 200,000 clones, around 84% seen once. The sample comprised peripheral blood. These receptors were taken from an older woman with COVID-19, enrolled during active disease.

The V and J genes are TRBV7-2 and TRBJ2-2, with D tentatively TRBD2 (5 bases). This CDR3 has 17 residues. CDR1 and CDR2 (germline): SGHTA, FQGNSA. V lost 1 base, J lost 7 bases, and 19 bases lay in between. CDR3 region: CASSLEGISASSGELFF. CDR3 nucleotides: TGTGCCAGCAGCTTAGAGGGTATTAGCGCAAGCAGCGGGGAGCTGTTTTTT. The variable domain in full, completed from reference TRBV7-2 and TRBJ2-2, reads GAGVSQSPSNKVTEKGKDVELRCDPISGHTALYWYRQSLGQGLEFLIYFQGNSAPDKSGLPSDRFSAERTGGSVSTLTIQRTQQEDSAVYLCASSLEGISASSGELFFGEGSRLTVL.

CDR3 DNA sequence: TGTGCCAGCACGGTCAGCACAGATACGCAGTATTTT. This sequence encodes CASTVSTDTQYF. The chain is built from TRBV2 and TRBJ2-3; D unclear. V lost 7 bases, J lost 0 bases, and 5 bases lay in between. Per germline, CDR1 SNHLY and CDR2 FYNNEI. The length of the CDR3 is 12 residues.

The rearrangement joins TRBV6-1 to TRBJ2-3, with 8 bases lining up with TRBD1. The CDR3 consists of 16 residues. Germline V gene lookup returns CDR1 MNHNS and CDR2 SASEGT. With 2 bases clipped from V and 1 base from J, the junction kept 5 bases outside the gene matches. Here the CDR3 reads CASSELLGQGTDTQYF. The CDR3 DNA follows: TGTGCCAGCAGTGAATTGTTGGGACAGGGCACAGATACGCAGTATTTT.

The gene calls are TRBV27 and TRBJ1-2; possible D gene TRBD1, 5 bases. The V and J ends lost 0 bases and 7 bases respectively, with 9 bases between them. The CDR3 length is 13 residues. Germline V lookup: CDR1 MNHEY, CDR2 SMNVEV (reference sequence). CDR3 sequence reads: CASSLSGGVGYTF. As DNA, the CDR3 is TGTGCCAGCAGTTTATCGGGAGGGGTTGGCTACACCTTC.